Sequencing of this T cell receptor (beta chain) was carried out in a study of OX40 agonist ivuxolimab in advanced cancers. The assay was immunoSEQ multiplex PCR, and TCRdb's table has in-frame clones only and misses some. The data hold roughly 49,000 clones, with 88% observed a single time. Samples of blood were obtained at baseline, on cycle 4 day 1, and on cycle 7 day 1. The source was CD4+ or CD8+ T cells sorted from blood, collected in a trial of the OX40 agonist ivuxolimab. The sequence was obtained from an adult with an advanced solid tumor such as melanoma, head and neck, liver or kidney cancer.

This CDR3 reads CASSEVRGLTEAFF. CDR3 in DNA: TGTGCCAGCAGTGAAGTCAGGGGGCTTACTGAAGCTTTCTTT. The chain uses TRBV6-1 and TRBJ1-1, with 8 nucleotides matching TRBD1. V trimming: 1 base; J trimming: 5 bases; junction bases outside the gene matches: 3. The CDR3 loop spans 14 amino acids. CDR1 is MNHNS, CDR2 SASEGT, per germline.